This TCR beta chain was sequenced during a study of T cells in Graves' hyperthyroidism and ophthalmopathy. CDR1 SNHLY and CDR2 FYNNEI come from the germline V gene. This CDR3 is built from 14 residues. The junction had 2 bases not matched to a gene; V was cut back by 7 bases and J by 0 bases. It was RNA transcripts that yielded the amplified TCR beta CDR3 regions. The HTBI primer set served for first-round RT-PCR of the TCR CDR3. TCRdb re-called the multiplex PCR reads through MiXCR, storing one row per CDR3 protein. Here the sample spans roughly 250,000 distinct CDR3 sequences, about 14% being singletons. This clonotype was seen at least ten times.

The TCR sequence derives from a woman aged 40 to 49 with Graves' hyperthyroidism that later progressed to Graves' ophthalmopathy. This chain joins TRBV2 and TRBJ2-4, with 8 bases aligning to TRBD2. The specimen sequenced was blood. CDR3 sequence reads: CASIAGLAKNIQYF. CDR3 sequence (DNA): TGTGCCAGCATAGCGGGATTAGCCAAAAACATTCAGTACTTC.